The subject of this entry is one T cell receptor beta chain. Antigen unknown. Trimming pared 6 bases from V and 2 bases from J, leaving 17 bases between. This CDR3 has 15 residues. Germline V lookup: CDR1 MNHEY, CDR2 SVGEGT. These data are taken from a study of blood T cells in healthy people across ages. Overall study results and limits: Observed TCR beta diversity per million T cells went down as age went up. This fall followed a roughly linear course with age. When set beside aged donors, long-lived donors presented more naive CD4+ cells and higher diversity. Underestimates were what the diversity estimates from one million T cells were considered to be.

A sample-barcoded 5' primer and a J-beta primer mix were used in a second PCR of roughly 7 to 11 cycles. Each cDNA molecule, via a template-switch adaptor with 12 random nucleotides, was tagged. TCRdb used MiXCR to reprocess the 5' RACE reads, holding one entry per CDR3 protein. This table has about 970,000 distinct CDR3 sequences, about 51% appearing once. The sample consisted of blood. This chain joins TRBV6-2 or TRBV6-3 and TRBJ2-7, with a tentative D call TRBD1 (6 bases). The receptor was derived from a woman between 55 and 75 years old in good health. The CDR3 DNA reads as TGTGCCAGCAGACAGGGACCCAATACGGCCTACGAGCAGTACTTC. It specifies CASRQGPNTAYEQYF.